The 25 T cell receptor beta chains given below trace back to one sample, sequenced in a study of regulatory T cells in long-lasting Graves disease. Arm-PCR with iRepertoire HTBI primers amplified the CDR3 regions for these TCR beta libraries. One entry per CDR3 protein, called by TCRdb with MiXCR from the multiplex PCR reads. This sample has approximately 250,000 distinct CDR3 sequences; around 16% occur once, and the top ten carry 22%. As to time point: newly diagnosed GD, antithyroid drugs for less than 3 months. PBMC-derived RNA was used for the TCR library. The sample consisted of peripheral blood mononuclear cells (PBMCs), taken at new diagnosis, from a patient treated with antithyroid drugs. These receptors all come from a female donor with Graves disease.

This rearrangement joins TRBV6-2 or TRBV6-3 to TRBJ2-1, with 12 bases aligning to TRBD2. J gave up 8 bases and V 8 bases, and 4 bases lay outside the gene matches. Germline CDR1 is MNHEY and CDR2 is SVGEGT. This CDR3 has 13 amino acids. The CDR3 sequence is CASVTSGSDEQFF. The CDR3 bases are TGTGCCAGCGTGACTAGCGGGAGCGATGAGCAGTTCTTC.

In regard to this clonotype: Compared with germline, one end of the junction differs, possibly owing to a read error. This sequence joins TRBV3-1 and TRBJ1-3; weak D call: TRBD1 (5 bases). The CDR3 length is 17 residues. From germline, CDR1 is LGHDT and CDR2 YNNKEL (reference sequence). The CDR3 region is CASSQAILSRGGNTTYF. Written as DNA, the CDR3 is TGTGCCAGCAGCCAAGCTATTCTCTCGAGGGGTGGAAACACCACATATTTT. The variable domain in full, with the rest retrieved from reference TRBV3-1 and TRBJ1-3, is DTAVSQTPKYLVTQMGNDKSIKCEQNLGHDTMYWYKQDSKKFLKIMFSYNNKELIINETVPNRFSPKSPDKAHLNLHINSLELGDSAVYFCASSQAILSRGGNTTYFGEGSWLTVV.

This clonotype occurred many times. V usage is TRBV10-1 and J usage is TRBJ2-3, with D perhaps given as TRBD1 or TRBD2 (5 bases each). Germline assignment: CDR1 WNHNN and CDR2 SYGVQD (reference sequence). The length of the CDR3 is 14 residues. V lost 3 bases, J lost 2 bases, and 9 bases lay in between. The CDR3 is CASSDRDVTDTQYF. As DNA, the CDR3 is TGCGCCAGCAGTGATCGGGACGTCACAGATACGCAGTATTTT.

This clonotype was detected a few times. The chain carries TRBV6-1 and TRBJ2-1; 11 bases agree with TRBD2. The CDR3 has 16 residues. Germline V lookup: CDR1 MNHNS, CDR2 SASEGT. The V segment lost 6 bases and the J segment 4 bases; nucleotides outside the gene matches: 8. The CDR3 coding sequence is TGTGCCAGCAGCTCACCGGGACTAGCGGCATACAATGAGCAGTTCTTC. As protein: CASSSPGLAAYNEQFF.

This clonotype was seen at least ten times. The junction shows a germline mismatch at one end, possibly a read error. V is TRBV7-2 and J is TRBJ2-1; D is perhaps TRBD2 (6 bases). Germline loops: CDR1 SGHTA, CDR2 FQGNSA. CDR3 length: 14 amino acids. The CDR3: CASSRWDSNNEQFF. The CDR3 nucleotides read TGTGCCAGCAGCCGTTGGGACTCCAACAATGAGCAGTTCTTC.

This clonotype was recorded at least ten times. The chain joins TRBV25-1 to TRBJ2-3; 10 positions agree with TRBD2. The CDR3 spans 16 residues. CDR1 is MGHDK and CDR2 is SYGVNS in the germline V gene. V shed 1 base, J shed 9 bases, and the junction held 10 bases outside the gene matches. The CDR3 loop reads CASSESPSGRGETQYF. The CDR3 region has the DNA TGTGCCAGCAGTGAATCCCCTAGCGGGAGAGGGGAAACGCAGTATTTT.

This clonotype was counted ten times or more. The chain is built from TRBV9 and TRBJ1-4; D is unclear. Germline CDR1 reads SGDLS; CDR2 reads YYNGEE. The CDR3 is 15 amino acids. V dropped 0 bases and J dropped 8 bases, with 14 bases sitting between them. The CDR3 bases are TGTGCCAGCAGCGTAGCTACCGGTACAAGGGAAAAACTGTTTTTT. The encoded protein is CASSVATGTREKLFF.

V and J are TRBV11-2 and TRBJ2-1; 7 positions match TRBD2. The CDR3 has 17 residues. The junction had 10 bases not matched to a gene; V was cut back by 2 bases and J by 3 bases. CDR1 is SGHAT, CDR2 FQNNGV, per germline. The CDR3 region is CASSLRSAGVGYNEQFF. DNA of the CDR3: TGTGCCAGCAGCTTAAGATCGGCGGGAGTTGGCTACAATGAGCAGTTCTTC.

This clonotype was picked up many times. The chain is built from TRBV18 and TRBJ2-3; 7 nucleotides line up with TRBD1. Germline CDR1 is KGHSH and CDR2 is LQKENI. V shed 2 bases and J 2 bases; nucleotides not matched to a gene: 13. The CDR3 runs 18 residues. The CDR3 spells CASSPFVTGASPTDTQYF. CDR3 DNA: TGTGCCAGCTCACCATTCGTAACAGGGGCCTCCCCCACAGATACGCAGTATTTT.

This clonotype was counted at least ten times. The chain joins TRBV29-1 to TRBJ2-1; D could derive from TRBD1 or TRBD2 (5 bases each). This CDR3 is built from 13 residues. Germline-derived CDR1 and CDR2 are SQVTM and ANQGSEA. Between the trimmed V and J ends, which lost 7 bases and 9 bases, there was a span of 19 bases. CDR3 nucleotide sequence: TGCAGCGCGCGACTGGGTCCGGGGACTGAGCAGTTCTTC. Protein: CSARLGPGTEQFF.

This clonotype was recorded only once. The V call is TRBV28, the J call TRBJ2-7; D might be TRBD2 (6 bases). V lost 2 bases to trimming and J lost 2 bases, with 31 bases between them. Germline V gene lookup returns CDR1 MDHEN and CDR2 SYDVKM. The CDR3 covers 21 residues. CDR3 loop: CASSLGAGFVGGGGDPYEQYF. CDR3 sequence (DNA): TGTGCCAGCAGTTTAGGTGCCGGGTTTGTGGGAGGAGGAGGGGATCCCTACGAGCAGTACTTC.

This clonotype appeared many times. The V gene is TRBV11-2, the J gene TRBJ2-7; 10 bases map to TRBD2. CDR1 and CDR2 (germline): SGHAT, FQNNGV. The CDR3 totals 15 residues. Trimming at V came to 1 base and at J to 6 bases, leaving 6 bases not matched to a gene. CDR3 DNA: TGTGCCAGCAGCTTAGGACTAGCGGGCCCTTTCGAGCAGTACTTC. It encodes CASSLGLAGPFEQYF.

This clonotype was counted ten times or more. This rearrangement joins TRBV12-5 to TRBJ2-3; the D gene is possibly TRBD1 (6 bases). Deletions cut 1 base from V and 1 base from J, with 9 bases between. CDR3 length: 15 residues. CDR1 and CDR2 from the germline V gene are LGHNT and FRNRAP. DNA of the CDR3: TGTGCTAGTGGTTTGGGGACAGACGGCACAGATACGCAGTATTTT. This sequence encodes CASGLGTDGTDTQYF.

The rearrangement joins TRBV30 to TRBJ1-1; 7 bases match TRBD1. Germline V lookup: CDR1 GTSNPN, CDR2 SVGIG (reference sequence). The CDR3 totals 14 residues. Trimming removed 0 bases from V and 4 bases from J; junction bases left unmatched: 5. In DNA form, the CDR3 reads TGTGCCTGGAGTGTAAAGGGGGCGCTCACTGAAGCTTTCTTT. Residues: CAWSVKGALTEAFF.

Details on this clonotype: This is likely an artifact of a read error, given a far larger clone one base away. V and J are TRBV11-2 and TRBJ2-5, with unresolved D. The V gene lost 0 bases and the J gene lost 1 base, with 6 bases spanning the gap. Germline CDR1 is SGHAT and CDR2 is FQNNGV. CDR3 length equals 14 residues. The CDR3 loop reads CASSLEPIQETQYF. The CDR3 region has the DNA TGTGCCAGCAGCTTAGAACCGATCCAAGAGACCCAGTACTTC.

This rearrangement joins TRBV25-1 to TRBJ2-7; tentatively, D is TRBD2 (5 bases). V was clipped by 7 bases and J by 6 bases, with 13 bases between them. In germline, CDR1 is MGHDK, CDR2 SYGVNS. The CDR3 covers 12 residues. CDR3 residues: CASKLEGVEQYF. The CDR3 DNA follows: TGTGCCAGCAAACTTGAGGGAGTCGAGCAGTACTTC.

This clonotype was seen ten or more times. The rearrangement links TRBV20-1 to TRBJ1-1; 8 bases fit TRBD1. J was trimmed by 8 bases and V by 2 bases; bases with no gene match: 1. The CDR3 runs 11 residues. CDR1 is DFQATT and CDR2 is SNEGSKA in the germline V gene (reference sequence). CDR3 sequence reads: CSARWDREAFF. Here the CDR3 DNA reads TGCAGTGCTAGATGGGACAGGGAAGCTTTCTTT.

In its sample, this clonotype was seen once. CDR3 protein: CASSADIPNTGELFF. The CDR3 DNA follows: TGTGCCAGCAGCGCCGACATACCGAACACCGGGGAGCTGTTTTTT. The chain uses TRBV28 and TRBJ2-2; D gene unclear. Per germline, CDR1 MDHEN and CDR2 SYDVKM. The V end lost 6 bases, the J end lost 0 bases, and 11 bases lay between the germline ends. This CDR3 has 15 residues.

This clonotype came up many times. V is TRBV15 and J is TRBJ2-1; 10 bases are shared with TRBD2. The germline CDR1 and CDR2 sequences are LNHNV and YYDKDF (reference sequence). CDR3 length: 14 amino acids. Trimming removed 7 bases from V and 6 bases from J; junction bases left unmatched: 6. The CDR3 spells CATNSGLAPNEQFF. In DNA form, the CDR3 reads TGTGCCACCAACTCGGGACTAGCGCCCAATGAGCAGTTCTTC. The full variable domain, with the rest looked up from reference TRBV15 and TRBJ2-1, is DAMVIQNPRYQVTQFGKPVTLSCSQTLNHNVMYWYQQKSSQAPKLLFHYYDKDFNNEADTPDNFQSRRPNTSFCFLDIRSPGLGDTAMYLCATNSGLAPNEQFFGPGTRLTVL.

This clonotype has at least ten counts. The rearrangement links TRBV7-8 to TRBJ2-5; D may be TRBD2 (5 bases). V was clipped by 1 base and J by 1 base, with 10 bases between them. Looked up from germline, CDR1 is SGHVS and CDR2 is FQNEAQ. The CDR3 length is 15 residues. The CDR3 spells CASSLVDGIQETQYF. Written as DNA, the CDR3 is TGTGCCAGCAGCTTAGTTGACGGGATCCAAGAGACCCAGTACTTC.

This clonotype was recorded at least ten times. The chain combines TRBV7-2 with TRBJ2-3, with D perhaps TRBD1 (8 bases). The CDR3 runs to 20 residues. Trimming removed 8 bases at V and 0 bases at J, with 30 bases between. Per the germline V gene, CDR1 is SGHTA and CDR2 is FQGNSA. DNA of the CDR3: TGTGCCAGCGACAGGGGCGTTGGTGGGAGGGCAATTCCTAGCACAGATACGCAGTATTTT. It yields the protein CASDRGVGGRAIPSTDTQYF.

This clonotype was detected ten times or more. The V gene is TRBV11-3, the J gene TRBJ2-7; D is ambiguous. Looked up from germline, CDR1 is SGHNT and CDR2 is YENEEA. The CDR3 contains 12 residues. Trimming removed 2 bases from V and 7 bases from J, with 9 bases in between. CDR3 residues: CASSLNGWEQYF. The CDR3, as DNA: TGTGCCAGCAGCTTAAACGGGTGGGAGCAGTACTTC.

This clonotype was seen many times. The chain has TRBV11-1 and TRBJ2-5; 8 bases match TRBD2. CDR3 length equals 16 residues. Germline CDR1 reads SGHAT; CDR2 reads FQDESV (reference sequence). V lost 4 bases and J lost 5; bases outside the gene matches: 12. The CDR3 DNA reads TGTGCCAGCAGCTCCCCCGGTGGTAGCGGGATGGAGACCCAGTACTTC. Translation: CASSSPGGSGMETQYF.

This clonotype appeared many times. The chain employs TRBV3-1 and TRBJ1-2, with D unresolved. The germline V and J ends were trimmed by 0 bases and 6 bases, with 8 bases remaining between them. The CDR3 consists of 13 residues. Germline CDR1 and CDR2: LGHDT and YNNKEL (reference sequence). The CDR3 here is CASSQDADDGYTF. DNA of the CDR3: TGTGCCAGCAGCCAAGATGCAGACGATGGCTACACCTTC.

This clonotype has a count of ten or more. V gene TRBV4-3 combines with J gene TRBJ2-2, with 11 positions matching TRBD2. CDR3 size: 18 residues. V lost 1 base, J lost 1 base, and 5 bases stayed unmatched. The V gene's germline CDR1 is LGHNA and CDR2 YSLEER. The CDR3 sequence is CASSQVGLAVLNTGELFF. Written as DNA, the CDR3 is TGCGCCAGCAGCCAAGTGGGACTAGCGGTTTTGAACACCGGGGAGCTGTTTTTT.